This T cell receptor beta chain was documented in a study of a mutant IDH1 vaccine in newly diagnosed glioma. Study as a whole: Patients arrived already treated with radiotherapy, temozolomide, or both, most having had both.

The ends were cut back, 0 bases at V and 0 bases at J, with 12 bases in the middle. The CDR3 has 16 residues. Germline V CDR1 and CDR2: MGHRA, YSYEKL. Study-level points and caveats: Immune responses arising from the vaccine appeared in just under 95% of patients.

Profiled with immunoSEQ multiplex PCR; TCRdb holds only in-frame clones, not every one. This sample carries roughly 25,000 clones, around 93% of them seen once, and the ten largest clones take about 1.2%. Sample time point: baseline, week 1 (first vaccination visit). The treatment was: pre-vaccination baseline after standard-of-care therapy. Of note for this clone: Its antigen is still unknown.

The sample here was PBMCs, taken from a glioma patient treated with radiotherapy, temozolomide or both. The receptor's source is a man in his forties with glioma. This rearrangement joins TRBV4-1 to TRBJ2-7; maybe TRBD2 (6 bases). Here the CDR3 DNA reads TGCGCCAGCAGCCAAGATGGGGCGGGGAGCTCCTACGAGCAGTACTTC. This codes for CASSQDGAGSSYEQYF.